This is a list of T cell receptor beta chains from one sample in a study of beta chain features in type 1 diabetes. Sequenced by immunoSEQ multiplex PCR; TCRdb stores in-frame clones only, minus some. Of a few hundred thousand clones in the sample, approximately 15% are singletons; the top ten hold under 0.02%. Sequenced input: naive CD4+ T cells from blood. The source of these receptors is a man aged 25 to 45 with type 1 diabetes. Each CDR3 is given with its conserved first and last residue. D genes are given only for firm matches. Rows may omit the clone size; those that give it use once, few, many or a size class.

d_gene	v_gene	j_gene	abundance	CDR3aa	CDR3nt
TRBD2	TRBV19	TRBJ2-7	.	CASSTRGTSGVEQYF	TGTGCCAGTAGTACTCGAGGGACTAGCGGGGTGGAGCAGTACTTC
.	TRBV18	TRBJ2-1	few	CASSPSQGWDNEQFF	TGTGCCAGCTCACCATCACAGGGCTGGGACAATGAGCAGTTCTTC
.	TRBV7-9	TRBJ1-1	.	CASSLEGIFTEAFF	TGTGCCAGCAGCCTGGAGGGGATTTTCACTGAAGCTTTCTTT
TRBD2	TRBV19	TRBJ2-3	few	CASRWTSGFTDTQYF	TGTGCCAGTAGATGGACTAGCGGGTTCACAGATACGCAGTATTTT
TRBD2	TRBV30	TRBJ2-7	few	CAWSLWEGHNEQYF	TGTGCCTGGAGTTTGTGGGAGGGCCACAACGAGCAGTACTTC
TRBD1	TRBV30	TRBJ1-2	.	CAWTQGVNGYTF	TGTGCCTGGACACAGGGGGTGAATGGCTACACCTTC
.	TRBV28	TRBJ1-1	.	CATVSGGNTEAFF	TGTGCCACCGTCTCGGGGGGCAACACTGAAGCTTTCTTT
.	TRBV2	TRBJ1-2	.	CASSSRGERDGYTF	TGTGCCAGCAGTAGCAGGGGAGAGAGGGATGGCTACACCTTC
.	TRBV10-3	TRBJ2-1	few	CAISAGRNNEQFF	TGTGCCATCAGCGCCGGGAGAAACAATGAGCAGTTCTTC
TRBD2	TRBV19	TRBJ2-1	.	CASSPYLAGRYNEQFF	TGTGCCAGTAGTCCCTACCTAGCGGGACGCTACAATGAGCAGTTCTTC
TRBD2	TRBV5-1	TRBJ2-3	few	CASASGRVADTQYF	TGCGCCAGCGCAAGCGGGAGAGTAGCAGATACGCAGTATTTT
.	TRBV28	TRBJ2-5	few	CASSLFRGVETQYF	TGTGCCAGCAGTTTATTTCGCGGGGTGGAGACCCAGTACTTC
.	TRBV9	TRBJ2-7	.	CASSVGTGITYEQYF	TGTGCCAGCAGCGTAGGCACAGGTATTACCTACGAGCAGTACTTC
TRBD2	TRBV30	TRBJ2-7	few	CAWKRERENEQYF	TGTGCCTGGAAACGAGAGCGGGAGAACGAGCAGTACTTC
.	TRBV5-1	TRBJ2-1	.	CASSLIGGDSANEQFF	TGCGCCAGCAGCTTGATCGGGGGAGACTCAGCGAATGAGCAGTTCTTC
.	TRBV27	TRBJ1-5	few	CASSSRQAPRDQPQHF	TGTGCCAGCAGTTCCCGACAGGCCCCTCGGGATCAGCCCCAGCATTTT
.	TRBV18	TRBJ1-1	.	CATRGGQNTEAFF	TGTGCCACCCGAGGGGGACAGAACACTGAAGCTTTCTTT
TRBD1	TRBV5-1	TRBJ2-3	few	CASSPGQTYTDTQYF	TGCGCCAGCAGCCCGGGACAGACATACACAGATACGCAGTATTTT
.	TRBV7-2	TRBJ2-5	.	CASSVAIQETQYF	TGTGCCAGCAGCGTAGCCATCCAAGAGACCCAGTACTTC
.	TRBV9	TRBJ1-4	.	CASSVGSDTWFGEKLFF	TGTGCCAGCAGCGTAGGTTCGGATACGTGGTTCGGGGAAAAACTGTTTTTT
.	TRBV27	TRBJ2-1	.	CATLPIRGSSYNEQFF	TGTGCCACATTGCCCATCAGGGGTAGCTCCTACAATGAGCAGTTCTTC
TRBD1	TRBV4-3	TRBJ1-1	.	CASSRQGKNTEAFF	TGCGCCAGCAGCCGACAGGGAAAGAACACTGAAGCTTTCTTT
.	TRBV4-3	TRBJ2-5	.	CASSEEGWGETQYF	TGCGCCAGCAGCGAGGAGGGTTGGGGAGAGACCCAGTACTTC
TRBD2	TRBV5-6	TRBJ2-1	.	CASSPLTGLAGNNEQFF	TGTGCCAGCAGCCCACTGACGGGACTAGCGGGGAACAATGAGCAGTTCTTC
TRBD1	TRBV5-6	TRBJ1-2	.	CASSLGGQAAYGYTF	TGTGCCAGCAGCTTGGGTGGACAGGCCGCCTATGGCTACACCTTC
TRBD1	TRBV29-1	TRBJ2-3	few	CSVVGTARADTQYF	TGCAGCGTTGTCGGGACAGCCCGCGCAGATACGCAGTATTTT
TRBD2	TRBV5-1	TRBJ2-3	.	CASSLVREGADTQYF	TGCGCCAGCAGCTTGGTCCGGGAGGGCGCAGATACGCAGTATTTT
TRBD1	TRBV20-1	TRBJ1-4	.	CRAGQREKLFF	TGCAGGGCGGGACAGAGAGAAAAACTGTTTTTT
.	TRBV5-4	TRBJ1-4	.	CASSSVSNEKLFF	TGTGCCAGCAGCTCAGTGTCTAATGAAAAACTGTTTTTT
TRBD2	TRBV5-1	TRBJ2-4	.	CASSPGQGIQASGRPIIQYF	TGCGCCAGCAGCCCCGGACAGGGGATTCAGGCTAGCGGGAGGCCGATCATTCAGTACTTC
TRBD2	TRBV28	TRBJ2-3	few	CASSGLAGTDTQYF	TGTGCCAGCAGCGGACTAGCGGGCACAGATACGCAGTATTTT
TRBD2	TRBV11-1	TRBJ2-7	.	CASGGSRSGRAIYEQYF	TGTGCCAGCGGAGGATCCCGAAGCGGGAGGGCCATCTACGAGCAGTACTTC
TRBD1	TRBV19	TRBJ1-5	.	CASSMTGVPQHF	TGTGCCAGTAGTATGACAGGGGTGCCCCAGCATTTT
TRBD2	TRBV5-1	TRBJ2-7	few	CASRPLAGGPGEQYF	TGCGCCAGCAGGCCGCTAGCGGGAGGGCCGGGGGAGCAGTACTTC
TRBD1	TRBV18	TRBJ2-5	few	CASSPPGTVGETQYF	TGTGCCAGCTCACCACCCGGGACAGTAGGAGAGACCCAGTACTTC
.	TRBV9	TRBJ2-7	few	CASSVAGSYEQYF	TGTGCCAGCAGCGTAGCGGGATCTTACGAGCAGTACTTC
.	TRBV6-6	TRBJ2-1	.	CASSYSYLVFF	TGTGCCAGCAGTTACTCCTATTTGGTGTTCTTC
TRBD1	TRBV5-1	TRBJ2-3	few	CASSLAQGTDTQYF	TGCGCCAGCAGCTTGGCACAGGGGACAGATACGCAGTATTTT
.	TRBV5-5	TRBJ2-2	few	CASSFTEGVATGELFF	TGTGCCAGCAGCTTCACCGAGGGGGTTGCCACCGGGGAGCTGTTTTTT
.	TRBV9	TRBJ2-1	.	CASSVRGTYNEQFF	TGTGCCAGCAGCGTCCGGGGAACCTACAATGAGCAGTTCTTC
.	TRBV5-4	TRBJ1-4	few	CASSLSVNNEKLFF	TGTGCCAGCAGCTTGTCGGTAAATAATGAAAAACTGTTTTTT
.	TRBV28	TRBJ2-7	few	CASRKQGYEQYF	TGTGCCAGCAGAAAACAGGGCTACGAGCAGTACTTC
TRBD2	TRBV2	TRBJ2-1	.	CASRGLAGAPQYNEQFF	TGTGCCAGCCGCGGACTAGCGGGAGCCCCTCAGTACAATGAGCAGTTCTTC
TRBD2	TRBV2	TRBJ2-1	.	CASSDWTSGSNEQFF	TGTGCCAGCAGTGACTGGACTAGCGGGAGTAATGAGCAGTTCTTC
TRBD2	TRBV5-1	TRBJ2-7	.	CASSLVAGREDEQYF	TGCGCCAGCAGCTTGGTGGCAGGGAGGGAAGACGAGCAGTACTTC